This T cell receptor (beta chain) was captured in a study of blood T cell repertoires in COVID-19. J gave up 8 bases and V 1 base, and 3 bases lay outside the gene matches. The length of the CDR3 is 15 residues. Looked up from germline, CDR1 is LNHDA and CDR2 is SQIVND (reference sequence). The method was immunoSEQ multiplex PCR; TCRdb's version includes in-frame clones alone and lacks a portion of them. The table lists approximately 150,000 clones, around 82% of them singletons. This TCR came from a man between 60 and 75 years old with acute or convalescent COVID-19. The sample consisted of peripheral blood. The chain uses TRBV19 and TRBJ2-1; 12 bases match TRBD1. The CDR3 sequence is CASSIGGQGAHEQFF. CDR3 in DNA: TGTGCCAGTAGTATAGGGGGACAGGGGGCCCATGAGCAGTTCTTC.